This T cell receptor (beta chain) came from a study of T-cell reconstitution after alpha-beta-depleted transplantation in children. For TCRbeta, the library was prepared with unique molecular identifiers. TCRdb passed the PCR reads through MiXCR, listing each CDR3 protein once. In the table there are around 410,000 distinct CDR3 sequences, around 9.9% of which are singletons. The CDR3 extends over 13 amino acids. Germline-derived CDR1 and CDR2 are DFQATT and SNEGSKA (reference sequence). With 5 bases removed from V and 1 base from J, the gap between germline ends came to 10 bases. For this clonotype: One base away lies a much larger clone, so this may be a sequencing read error.

The origin of this receptor is a human donor who donated a stem cell graft to a child with acute myeloid leukemia. Sequencing used PBMCs from the stem cell graft donor, obtained from the stem cell graft. The chain combines TRBV20-1 with TRBJ2-3, with D unresolved. CDR3 nucleotides: TGCAGTGCTGAGTCTCTAGGCACAGATACGCAGTATTTT. This sequence encodes CSAESLGTDTQYF.